The rows below give T cell receptor beta chains drawn from one sample of a study of T-cell reconstitution after alpha-beta-depleted transplantation in children. TCRdb independently ran MiXCR on the PCR reads; one entry per CDR3 protein. Of about 980,000 distinct CDR3 sequences listed, under 30% are singletons. The sequencing here drew on PBMCs, mostly from graft donor cells, taken 360 days after TCRalphabeta/CD19-depleted stem cell transplant. Source of these receptors: a boy less than two years old who had a stem cell transplant for SCID, so the T cells may come from the graft donor. Both conserved end residues are part of each CDR3. Each record gives: J gene, D gene, V gene, clone size, CDR3 protein, CDR3 DNA. A D gene is named only where the DNA matches it firmly. Expanded clones get a size class; other rows say once, few or many, or leave the size out.

j_call: TRBJ1-2; d_call: NA; v_call: TRBV10-2; clone_size: NA; cdr3_aa: CASSERRAFGYGYTF; cdr3_nt: TGCGCCAGCAGTGAGCGACGGGCCTTTGGCTATGGCTACACCTTC
j_call: TRBJ1-6; d_call: NA; v_call: TRBV6-5; clone_size: few; cdr3_aa: CASSSTTGIIPNNSPLHF; cdr3_nt: TGTGCCAGCAGTTCAACGACAGGAATAATACCGAATAATTCACCCCTCCACTTT
j_call: TRBJ1-3; d_call: TRBD1; v_call: TRBV20-1; clone_size: NA; cdr3_aa: CSAGQDLSGNTIYF; cdr3_nt: TGCAGTGCTGGACAGGACCTCTCTGGAAACACCATATATTTT
j_call: TRBJ2-3; d_call: TRBD1; v_call: TRBV5-1; clone_size: NA; cdr3_aa: CASSNSRGGRDTQYF; cdr3_nt: TGCGCCAGCAGCAATAGTCGAGGGGGCCGGGATACGCAGTATTTT
j_call: TRBJ2-7; d_call: NA; v_call: TRBV7-2; clone_size: NA; cdr3_aa: CASSLKGYAYEQYF; cdr3_nt: TGTGCCAGCAGCTTAAAGGGTTATGCCTACGAGCAGTACTTC
j_call: TRBJ2-7; d_call: NA; v_call: TRBV6-5; clone_size: NA; cdr3_aa: CASSYGGPRPFHF; cdr3_nt: TGTGCCAGCAGTTACGGGGGCCCAAGGCCGTTCCACTTC
j_call: TRBJ1-4; d_call: NA; v_call: TRBV6-2/TRBV6-3; clone_size: once; cdr3_aa: CASTSGIWGEKLFF; cdr3_nt: TGTGCCAGCACCTCCGGGATTTGGGGTGAAAAACTGTTTTTT
j_call: TRBJ2-6; d_call: TRBD1; v_call: TRBV28; clone_size: many; cdr3_aa: CASSPPDRGGSGANVLTF; cdr3_nt: TGTGCCAGCAGTCCCCCGGACAGGGGAGGTTCTGGGGCCAACGTCCTGACTTTC
j_call: TRBJ1-1; d_call: NA; v_call: TRBV5-1; clone_size: many; cdr3_aa: CASSPGPMNTEAFF; cdr3_nt: TGCGCCAGCAGCCCCGGGCCCATGAACACTGAAGCTTTCTTT
j_call: TRBJ2-3; d_call: NA; v_call: TRBV6-2/TRBV6-3; clone_size: few; cdr3_aa: CASSLSGLMQYF; cdr3_nt: TGTGCCAGCAGTTTGTCGGGACTTATGCAGTATTTT
j_call: TRBJ2-1; d_call: NA; v_call: TRBV7-2; clone_size: NA; cdr3_aa: CASSYGLNEQFF; cdr3_nt: TGTGCCAGCAGCTATGGTCTCAATGAGCAGTTCTTC
j_call: TRBJ1-1; d_call: NA; v_call: TRBV12-3/TRBV12-4; clone_size: NA; cdr3_aa: CASTRGFRNTEAFF; cdr3_nt: TGTGCCAGCACCCGGGGGTTCAGGAACACTGAAGCTTTCTTT
j_call: TRBJ2-7; d_call: TRBD1; v_call: TRBV4-2; clone_size: NA; cdr3_aa: CASSQGDRAYEQYF; cdr3_nt: TGTGCCAGCAGCCAAGGGGACAGAGCCTACGAGCAGTACTTC
j_call: TRBJ2-2; d_call: NA; v_call: TRBV7-9; clone_size: NA; cdr3_aa: CASSFGSTGELFF; cdr3_nt: TGTGCCAGCAGCTTCGGATCTACCGGGGAGCTGTTTTTT
j_call: TRBJ2-3; d_call: NA; v_call: TRBV20-1; clone_size: few; cdr3_aa: CSASRDKEARGTDTQYF; cdr3_nt: TGCAGTGCTAGCCGGGACAAGGAGGCCCGTGGCACAGATACGCAGTATTTT
j_call: TRBJ2-1; d_call: TRBD2; v_call: TRBV7-3; clone_size: NA; cdr3_aa: CASSFGPTSWYNEQFF; cdr3_nt: TGTGCCAGCAGCTTTGGCCCGACTAGCTGGTACAATGAGCAGTTCTTC
j_call: TRBJ2-5; d_call: TRBD2; v_call: TRBV4-1; clone_size: NA; cdr3_aa: CASRGHRSAGGQETQYF; cdr3_nt: TGCGCCAGCAGGGGCCATCGGTCGGCGGGGGGGCAAGAGACCCAGTACTTC
j_call: TRBJ2-7; d_call: NA; v_call: TRBV5-1; clone_size: few; cdr3_aa: CASSYSRVGEGEQYF; cdr3_nt: TGCGCCAGCAGCTACTCCAGGGTGGGGGAAGGCGAGCAGTACTTC
j_call: TRBJ2-1; d_call: NA; v_call: TRBV4-3; clone_size: few; cdr3_aa: CASSQDLAAEQFF; cdr3_nt: TGCGCCAGCAGCCAAGATTTAGCGGCCGAGCAGTTCTTC
j_call: TRBJ1-5; d_call: NA; v_call: TRBV20-1; clone_size: NA; cdr3_aa: CSASSGGGSPQHF; cdr3_nt: TGCAGTGCTAGTAGCGGCGGAGGTTCGCCCCAGCATTTT
j_call: TRBJ2-1; d_call: TRBD2; v_call: TRBV20-1; clone_size: NA; cdr3_aa: CSAPPSRGNEQFF; cdr3_nt: TGCAGTGCTCCTCCGTCGCGGGGGAATGAGCAGTTCTTC
j_call: TRBJ1-1; d_call: NA; v_call: TRBV7-8; clone_size: few; cdr3_aa: CASSLVASTEAFF; cdr3_nt: TGTGCCAGCAGCTTAGTAGCCTCCACTGAAGCTTTCTTT
j_call: TRBJ2-5; d_call: NA; v_call: TRBV4-2; clone_size: NA; cdr3_aa: CASSPRLNPGTQYF; cdr3_nt: TGTGCCAGCAGCCCTCGTTTGAATCCGGGGACCCAGTACTTC
j_call: TRBJ2-5; d_call: NA; v_call: TRBV7-3; clone_size: few; cdr3_aa: CASSLSSVETQYF; cdr3_nt: TGTGCCAGCAGCTTATCCTCGGTGGAGACCCAGTACTTC
j_call: TRBJ1-2; d_call: NA; v_call: TRBV5-1; clone_size: once; cdr3_aa: CASSFGQNYYGYTF; cdr3_nt: TGCGCCAGCAGCTTCGGACAGAACTACTATGGCTACACCTTC
j_call: TRBJ1-2; d_call: NA; v_call: TRBV7-2; clone_size: NA; cdr3_aa: CASSPQGVDYGYTF; cdr3_nt: TGTGCCAGCAGCCCGCAGGGAGTCGATTATGGCTACACCTTC
j_call: TRBJ1-1; d_call: NA; v_call: TRBV20-1; clone_size: NA; cdr3_aa: CSARGTGRMNTEAFF; cdr3_nt: TGCAGTGCTAGGGGCACGGGACGGATGAACACTGAAGCTTTCTTT
j_call: TRBJ2-5; d_call: NA; v_call: TRBV4-2; clone_size: NA; cdr3_aa: CASSQDAYQETQYF; cdr3_nt: TGTGCCAGCAGCCAAGACGCCTACCAAGAGACCCAGTACTTC
j_call: TRBJ2-5; d_call: NA; v_call: TRBV10-3; clone_size: NA; cdr3_aa: CAISEERGQEGTQYF; cdr3_nt: TGTGCCATCAGTGAAGAGCGGGGACAAGAAGGGACCCAGTACTTC
j_call: TRBJ2-2; d_call: NA; v_call: TRBV29-1; clone_size: NA; cdr3_aa: CSVVLPLNTGELFF; cdr3_nt: TGCAGCGTCGTACTCCCTTTGAACACCGGGGAGCTGTTTTTT
j_call: TRBJ2-5; d_call: NA; v_call: TRBV5-1; clone_size: few; cdr3_aa: CASSSQQGARGVTQYF; cdr3_nt: TGCGCCAGCAGCTCGCAGCAGGGAGCCAGGGGCGTGACCCAGTACTTC
j_call: TRBJ1-4; d_call: TRBD1; v_call: TRBV28; clone_size: few; cdr3_aa: CASSPHAGQGGRLFF; cdr3_nt: TGTGCCAGCAGTCCACACGCTGGACAGGGCGGCCGACTGTTTTTT
j_call: TRBJ2-1; d_call: NA; v_call: TRBV6-2/TRBV6-3; clone_size: few; cdr3_aa: CASRDPGLYNEQFF; cdr3_nt: TGTGCCAGCAGAGACCCGGGACTGTACAATGAGCAGTTCTTC
j_call: TRBJ1-2; d_call: NA; v_call: TRBV27; clone_size: few; cdr3_aa: CASSWSRRGYGYTF; cdr3_nt: TGTGCCAGCAGTTGGTCCAGGAGGGGCTATGGCTACACCTTC
j_call: TRBJ1-1; d_call: NA; v_call: TRBV11-2; clone_size: few; cdr3_aa: CASSFMGGTEAFF; cdr3_nt: TGTGCCAGCAGCTTCATGGGCGGCACTGAAGCTTTCTTT
j_call: TRBJ2-7; d_call: NA; v_call: TRBV29-1; clone_size: NA; cdr3_aa: CSVEVEGYEQYF; cdr3_nt: TGCAGCGTCGAGGTTGAGGGGTACGAGCAGTACTTC
j_call: TRBJ1-4; d_call: NA; v_call: TRBV24-1; clone_size: NA; cdr3_aa: CATSDPGGATGEKLFF; cdr3_nt: TGTGCCACCAGTGACCCAGGAGGGGCAACTGGTGAAAAACTGTTTTTT
j_call: TRBJ2-7; d_call: TRBD1; v_call: TRBV27; clone_size: few; cdr3_aa: CASSSRDRDEQYF; cdr3_nt: TGTGCCAGCAGTTCCCGGGACAGGGACGAGCAGTACTTC
j_call: TRBJ2-1; d_call: TRBD1; v_call: TRBV10-3; clone_size: NA; cdr3_aa: CAISGPGQGDNEQFF; cdr3_nt: TGTGCCATCAGTGGACCGGGACAGGGGGACAATGAGCAGTTCTTC
j_call: TRBJ2-5; d_call: TRBD2; v_call: TRBV7-9; clone_size: NA; cdr3_aa: CASSTGGLMGETQYF; cdr3_nt: TGTGCCAGCAGCACGGGGGGGCTGATGGGAGAGACCCAGTACTTC
j_call: TRBJ2-5; d_call: TRBD2; v_call: TRBV6-1; clone_size: NA; cdr3_aa: CASRSSGGPAQETQYF; cdr3_nt: TGTGCCAGCAGATCAAGCGGGGGTCCAGCCCAAGAGACCCAGTACTTC